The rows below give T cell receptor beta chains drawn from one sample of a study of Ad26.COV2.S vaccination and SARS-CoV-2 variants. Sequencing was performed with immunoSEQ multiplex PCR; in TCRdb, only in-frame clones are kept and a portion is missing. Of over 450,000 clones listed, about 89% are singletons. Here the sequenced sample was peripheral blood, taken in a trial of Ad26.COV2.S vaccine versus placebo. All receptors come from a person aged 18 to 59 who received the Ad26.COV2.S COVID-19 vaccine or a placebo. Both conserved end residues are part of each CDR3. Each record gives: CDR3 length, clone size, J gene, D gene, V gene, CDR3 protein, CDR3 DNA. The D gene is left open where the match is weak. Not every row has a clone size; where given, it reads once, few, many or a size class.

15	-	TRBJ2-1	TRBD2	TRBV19	CASRTPGTRSNEQFF	TGTGCCAGTAGAACCCCCGGGACTAGATCCAATGAGCAGTTCTTC
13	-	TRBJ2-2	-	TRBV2	CASAWGLSGELFF	TGTGCCAGCGCGTGGGGTTTGTCCGGGGAGCTGTTTTTT
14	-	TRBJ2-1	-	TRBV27	CASSSFPNGNEQFF	TGTGCCAGCAGTTCCTTCCCCAATGGCAATGAGCAGTTCTTC
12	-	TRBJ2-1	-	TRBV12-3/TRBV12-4	CASTWGVNEQFF	TGTGCCAGCACCTGGGGAGTGAATGAGCAGTTCTTC
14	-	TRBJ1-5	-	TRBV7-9	CASSSPYSNQPQHF	TGTGCCAGCAGCTCGCCTTATAGCAATCAGCCCCAGCATTTT
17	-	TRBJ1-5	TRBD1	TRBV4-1	CASSQEEGRGRGEPQHF	TGCGCCAGCAGCCAAGAGGAAGGCAGGGGGCGCGGGGAGCCCCAGCATTTT
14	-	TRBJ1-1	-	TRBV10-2	CASSEWAWVDEAFF	TGCGCCAGCAGTGAGTGGGCCTGGGTCGATGAAGCTTTCTTT
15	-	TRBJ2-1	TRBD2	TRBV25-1	CASSGVAGGPNEQFF	TGTGCCAGCAGTGGAGTAGCGGGGGGGCCCAATGAGCAGTTCTTC
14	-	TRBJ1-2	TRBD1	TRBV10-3	CAISPGTANYGYTF	TGTGCCATCAGTCCCGGGACAGCTAACTATGGCTACACCTTC
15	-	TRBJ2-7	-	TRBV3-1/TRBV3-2	CASSQASGVRAKQYF	TGTGCCAGCAGCCAAGCTTCAGGGGTTCGGGCCAAGCAGTACTTC
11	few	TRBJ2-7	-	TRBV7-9	CASSSGPEQYF	TGTGCCAGCAGCTCGGGCCCCGAGCAGTACTTC
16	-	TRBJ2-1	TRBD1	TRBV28	CASSPSQGAPVNEQFF	TGTGCCAGCAGCCCTTCCCAGGGGGCGCCGGTTAATGAGCAGTTCTTC
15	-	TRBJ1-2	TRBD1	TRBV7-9	CASSTQGVANYGYTF	TGTGCCAGCAGCACGCAGGGGGTAGCTAACTATGGCTACACCTTC
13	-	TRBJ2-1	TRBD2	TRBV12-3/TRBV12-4	CASSPNPQTSAFF	TGTGCCAGCAGTCCGAACCCTCAGACTAGCGCGTTCTTC
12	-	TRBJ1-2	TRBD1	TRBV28	CASSYRGYGYTF	TGTGCCAGCAGTTACAGGGGCTATGGCTACACCTTC
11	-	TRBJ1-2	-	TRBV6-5	CASGLRYGYTF	TGTGCCAGCGGGTTGCGCTATGGCTACACCTTC
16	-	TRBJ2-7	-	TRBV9	CASSVDSGRSSYEQYF	TGTGCCAGCAGCGTAGATTCAGGGAGAAGCTCCTACGAGCAGTACTTC
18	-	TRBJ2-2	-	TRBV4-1	CASSQDLGQSSNTGELFF	TGCGCCAGCAGCCAGGATCTAGGACAGTCCTCGAACACCGGGGAGCTGTTTTTT
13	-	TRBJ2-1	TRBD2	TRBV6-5	CAIGTSGYNEQFF	TGTGCCATAGGGACTAGCGGTTATAATGAGCAGTTCTTC
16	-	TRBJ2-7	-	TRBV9	CASSPLLGVYLYEQYF	TGTGCCAGCAGCCCCCTCCTGGGCGTCTATCTCTACGAGCAGTACTTC
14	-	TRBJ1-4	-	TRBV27	CASSLLAGAEKLFF	TGTGCCAGCAGTTTATTGGCCGGTGCCGAAAAACTGTTTTTT
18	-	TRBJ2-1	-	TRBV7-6	CASSLGSLSGQDEDEQFF	TGTGCCAGCAGCTTAGGTTCCCTTTCGGGACAAGATGAGGATGAGCAGTTCTTC
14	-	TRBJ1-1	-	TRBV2	CASLYQGGNTEAFF	TGTGCCAGCCTCTATCAGGGTGGGAACACTGAAGCTTTCTTT
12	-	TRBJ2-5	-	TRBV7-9	CASSFVRETQYF	TGTGCCAGCAGCTTCGTTCGAGAGACCCAGTACTTC